The source of this T cell receptor beta chain is a study of control samples from healthy donors and cancer patients. The CDR3 contains 15 residues. V gave up 5 bases and J gave up 8 bases, with 22 bases separating them. Germline V lookup: CDR1 SGHVS, CDR2 FQNEAQ. Profiled with immunoSEQ multiplex PCR; TCRdb holds only in-frame clones, not every one. The sample lists 75,000 to 95,000 clones, just over 90% seen once, with approximately 1.5% in the top ten. The sample was blood. This receptor was obtained from a woman younger than 45 in good health. The chain joins TRBV7-8 to TRBJ2-7, with a weak D call TRBD1 (6 bases). This CDR3 reads CASSLYSRDTPQQYF. CDR3 nucleotides: TGTGCCAGCAGCCTTTACAGCCGGGACACCCCCCAGCAGTACTTC.